A single sample gave rise to the 20 T cell receptor beta chains below, sequenced in a study of radiation and T cells in renal cell carcinoma. Assay: immunoSEQ multiplex PCR; the TCRdb copy retains only in-frame clones and omits some. Of 95,000 to 150,000 clones listed, 81% are singletons. Time point here: blood 2 weeks post-SBRT. Treatment specified: 15 Gy SBRT to primary tumor, nephrectomy 4 weeks later. The source material was blood, sampled from a patient whose treatment included radiotherapy and nephrectomy. The receptors come from a man aged 50-60 years with renal cell carcinoma.

This chain links TRBV30 with TRBJ2-1; D possibly corresponds to TRBD1 (6 bases). The CDR3 length is 15 residues. Trimming stripped 4 bases from V and 3 bases from J, with 16 bases between. Germline CDR1 and CDR2: GTSNPN and SVGIG (reference sequence). The CDR3 region has the DNA TGTGCCTGGAACCGGGACACCGAACTCTACAATGAGCAGTTCTTC. As protein: CAWNRDTELYNEQFF.

This chain connects TRBV9 to TRBJ1-5; the D is unclear. V dropped 0 bases and J dropped 0 bases, with 10 bases sitting between them. The CDR3 sequence is 16 residues long. Germline CDR1 is SGDLS and CDR2 is YYNGEE. The CDR3 coding sequence is TGTGCCAGCAGCGTAGGAGTCAGGTGTAGCAATCAGCCCCAGCATTTT. It translates to CASSVGVRCSNQPQHF.

CDR3 in DNA: TGTGCCAGCAGCTTAACGAGGGGAAATGAGCAGTTCTTC. This sequence encodes CASSLTRGNEQFF. J is TRBJ2-1 and V is TRBV7-3, with D perhaps matching TRBD1 or TRBD2 (5 bases each). V lost 0 bases and J 7 bases, leaving 7 bases between the germline ends. Germline V lookup: CDR1 SGHTA, CDR2 FQGTGA. This CDR3 contains 13 residues.

The rearrangement joins TRBV19 to TRBJ1-4, with D possibly being TRBD1 (5 bases). Between the trimmed V and J ends, which lost 6 bases and 8 bases, there was a span of 22 bases. The CDR3 is 16 amino acids. Germline V gene lookup returns CDR1 LNHDA and CDR2 SQIVND (reference sequence). The CDR3: CASRARGETGREKLFF. In nucleotides, the CDR3 is TGTGCCAGTAGAGCTCGGGGGGAAACAGGTAGAGAAAAACTGTTTTTT.

The chain joins TRBV15 to TRBJ1-5; tentatively, D is TRBD1 (5 bases). V dropped 2 bases and J dropped 7 bases, with 12 bases sitting between them. Germline CDR1 LNHNV, CDR2 YYDKDF (reference sequence). CDR3 size: 14 residues. CDR3 in amino acids: CATSRRSGIQPQHF. The DNA for the CDR3 is TGTGCCACCAGCAGACGATCAGGGATCCAGCCCCAGCATTTT.

V is TRBV2 and J is TRBJ2-1, with D perhaps being TRBD1 or TRBD2 (5 bases each). The CDR3 is 12 amino acids. V gave up 6 bases and J gave up 7 bases, with 10 bases separating them. CDR1 is SNHLY and CDR2 is FYNNEI in the germline V gene. The CDR3 loop is CASRMWGNEQFF. The CDR3 nucleotides are TGTGCCAGCAGGATGTGGGGGAATGAGCAGTTCTTC.

Regarding this clone: The germline gene is not matched at one end of the junction; a read error may be the cause. The rearrangement joins TRBV6-6 to TRBJ2-5; D might be TRBD1 (6 bases). This CDR3 is 12 amino acids long. Germline CDR1 is MNHNY and CDR2 is SVGAGI (reference sequence). The CDR3 here is CASSYSGRGPDF. The CDR3 bases are TGTGCCAGCAGTTACTCGGGCAGGGGTCCGGACTTC.

V is TRBV11-2 and J is TRBJ2-1; D gene uncertain. The CDR3 has 14 amino acids. V was trimmed by 2 bases and J by 3 bases, leaving 8 bases between them. The V gene's germline CDR1 is SGHAT and CDR2 FQNNGV. The DNA for the CDR3 is TGTGCCAGCAGCTTATTGGGCAACTACAATGAGCAGTTCTTC. Translated: CASSLLGNYNEQFF.

The chain is built from TRBV20-1 and TRBJ2-5; D remains unclear. This CDR3 contains 10 residues. CDR1 is DFQATT, CDR2 SNEGSKA, per germline (reference sequence). The V gene lost 4 bases and the J gene lost 5 bases, with 5 bases spanning the gap. The CDR3 DNA follows: TGCAGTGCTACCCCGGAGACCCAGTACTTC. It translates to CSATPETQYF.

This chain connects TRBV5-1 to TRBJ1-2, with D unclear. The germline gives CDR1 SGHRS, CDR2 YFSETQ. V was pared by 4 bases and J by 7 bases, with 14 bases between. CDR3 length equals 13 residues. The CDR3 region has the DNA TGCGCCAGCAGCGAACCGGGAGGACGTGGCTACACCTTC. Protein: CASSEPGGRGYTF.

This chain connects TRBV6-5 to TRBJ1-1; D not resolved. V lost 4 bases to trimming and J lost 1 base, with 10 bases between them. This CDR3 is built from 14 residues. Germline-derived CDR1 and CDR2 are MNHEY and SVGAGI. The CDR3 DNA reads as TGTGCCAGCAGTTTCTTAGGGAGGAACACTGAAGCTTTCTTT. Residues: CASSFLGRNTEAFF.

The gene calls are TRBV6-5 and TRBJ2-7; TRBD1 matches 11 bases. This CDR3 contains 15 residues. Germline CDR1 is MNHEY and CDR2 is SVGAGI. The junction had 6 bases not matched to a gene; V was cut back by 4 bases and J by 4 bases. The CDR3 coding sequence is TGTGCCAGCAGTTCGACCGGACAGGGGGCATACGAGCAGTACTTC. Protein: CASSSTGQGAYEQYF.

The rearrangement joins TRBV5-1 to TRBJ2-5, with D tentatively TRBD1 or TRBD2 (5 bases each). The CDR3 covers 14 residues. The germline CDR1 and CDR2 sequences are SGHRS and YFSETQ. Trimming stripped 7 bases from V and 4 bases from J, with 17 bases between. The CDR3 region is CASRKGPVGETQYF. CDR3 nucleotides: TGCGCCAGCCGCAAGGGACCTGTAGGAGAGACCCAGTACTTC.

This clone was counted between two and nine times. The chain combines TRBV7-9 with TRBJ2-7; D unresolved. With 1 base removed from V and 7 bases from J, the gap between germline ends came to 17 bases. Germline loops: CDR1 SEHNR, CDR2 FQNEAQ (reference sequence). The length of the CDR3 is 15 residues. The CDR3: CASSLDRVPVDEQYF. DNA for the CDR3: TGTGCCAGCAGCTTAGACAGAGTCCCGGTGGATGAGCAGTACTTC.

This clone was found once. The chain employs TRBV27 and TRBJ1-6; TRBD1 might be the D (6 bases). CDR3 length equals 15 residues. The V gene lost 1 base and the J gene lost 7 bases, with 11 bases spanning the gap. In germline, CDR1 is MNHEY, CDR2 SMNVEV (reference sequence). CDR3 bases: TGTGCCAGCAGTTTATGGGGGGGCGGGAATTCACCCCTCCACTTT. Its protein product is CASSLWGGGNSPLHF.

The chain couples TRBV29-1 to TRBJ2-5; tentative D call: TRBD2 (6 bases). With the DNA end fitting TRBJ2-7 better, the J assignment may be wrong. The CDR3 contains 11 residues. Germline CDR1 reads SQVTM; CDR2 reads ANQGSEA. CDR3 sequence reads: CSAMGGYEQYF. CDR3 nucleotides: TGCAGCGCCATGGGAGGCTACGAGCAGTACTTC.

This chain uses TRBV19 with TRBJ2-1, with 10 bases that match TRBD1. The length of the CDR3 is 17 residues. Germline CDR1 reads LNHDA; CDR2 reads SQIVND (reference sequence). V was clipped by 2 bases and J by 6 bases; unmatched bases: 10. CDR3 loop: CASSISGGTGDRNEQFF. As DNA, the CDR3 is TGTGCCAGTAGTATATCTGGAGGGACAGGGGATCGCAATGAGCAGTTCTTC.

The chain uses TRBV19 and TRBJ2-5; 9 bases line up with TRBD1. Germline values: CDR1 LNHDA, CDR2 SQIVND (reference sequence). Trimming took 5 bases from V and 4 from J; bases not matched to a gene: 5. The CDR3 is made up of 14 amino acids. For the CDR3, the DNA is TGTGCCAGTAGTTTAAACAGGGGGCGAGAGACCCAGTACTTC. It codes for CASSLNRGRETQYF.

The V call is TRBV28, the J call TRBJ2-3, with 10 bases identical to TRBD2. Germline trimming cut 5 bases from V and 4 bases from J; bases unmatched to any gene: 6. The germline V gene encodes CDR1 MDHEN and CDR2 SYDVKM. CDR3 length equals 15 residues. Here the CDR3 reads CASSKTSGTADTQYF. In DNA form, the CDR3 reads TGTGCCAGCAGTAAAACTAGCGGGACGGCAGATACGCAGTATTTT.

The chain is built from TRBV7-3 and TRBJ1-5; 7 positions agree with TRBD1. V gave up 5 bases and J gave up 9 bases; unmatched junction bases: 10. The CDR3 totals 14 residues. Germline assignment: CDR1 SGHTA and CDR2 FQGTGA. The CDR3 DNA reads TGTGCCAGCAGCCATCGACAGGGCGCCCGGCCCCAGCATTTT. Translation: CASSHRQGARPQHF.